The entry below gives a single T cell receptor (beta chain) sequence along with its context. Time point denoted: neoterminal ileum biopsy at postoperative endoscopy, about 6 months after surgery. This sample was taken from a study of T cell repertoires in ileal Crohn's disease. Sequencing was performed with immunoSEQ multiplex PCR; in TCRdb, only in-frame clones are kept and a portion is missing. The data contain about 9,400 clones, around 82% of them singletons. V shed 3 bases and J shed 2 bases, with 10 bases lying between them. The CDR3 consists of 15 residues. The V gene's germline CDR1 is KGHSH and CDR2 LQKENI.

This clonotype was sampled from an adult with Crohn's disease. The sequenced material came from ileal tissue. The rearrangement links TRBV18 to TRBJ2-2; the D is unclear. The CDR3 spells CASSPVLGNTGELFF. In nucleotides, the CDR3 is TGTGCCAGCTCACCCGTCCTCGGTAACACCGGGGAGCTGTTTTTT.